The 9 T cell receptor beta chains presented below share a single source sample, sequenced in a study of blood T cell repertoires in COVID-19. Here immunoSEQ multiplex PCR was the method, and the copy in TCRdb shows in-frame clones only, minus some. Of some 120,000 clones listed, around 80% are singletons. The material sequenced was peripheral blood. The receptor source for this set is a woman in her seventies with acute or convalescent COVID-19.

A note on this clone: Additional DNA sequences in this sample encode the identical CDR3. For the CDR3, the DNA is TGTGCCAGTGCCGGACAGGCGGATCAGCCCCAGCATTTT. This gives the protein CASAGQADQPQHF. The chain has TRBV19 and TRBJ1-5; 7 bases are a match to TRBD1. Trimming cost V 8 bases and J 5 bases; bases outside gene matches: 6. The CDR3 loop spans 13 amino acids. CDR1 is LNHDA, CDR2 SQIVND, per germline (reference sequence).

V gene TRBV18 combines with J gene TRBJ2-3; TRBD2 matches 8 bases. The length of the CDR3 is 18 residues. From germline, CDR1 is KGHSH and CDR2 LQKENI. With V trimmed by 2 bases and J by 0 bases, 10 bases remained unmatched. CDR3 coding DNA: TGTGCCAGCTCACCATTCCATCTAGCGGGCCTTAGCACAGATACGCAGTATTTT. Amino acids: CASSPFHLAGLSTDTQYF.

The chain joins TRBV2 to TRBJ1-2, with TRBD1 identical over 10 bases. The junction had 7 bases not matched to a gene; V was cut back by 6 bases and J by 6 bases. Germline-derived CDR1 and CDR2 are SNHLY and FYNNEI. The CDR3 has 14 amino acids. CDR3 amino acids: CASRARTGGNGYTF. The CDR3 nucleotides are TGTGCCAGCAGAGCTCGGACAGGGGGGAATGGCTACACCTTC.

The chain links TRBV19 to TRBJ2-7; 12 bases agree with TRBD1. The CDR3 covers 15 residues. Looked up from germline, CDR1 is LNHDA and CDR2 is SQIVND (reference sequence). The junction had 6 bases not matched to a gene; V was cut back by 3 bases and J by 6 bases. The CDR3 bases are TGTGCCAGTAGTATCCGGGACAGGGGGCGAGGCGAGCAGTACTTC. The encoded protein is CASSIRDRGRGEQYF.

This clone was recorded once. J is TRBJ2-7 and V is TRBV3-1 (or the pseudogene TRBV3-2); tentatively, D is TRBD2 (5 bases). The CDR3 runs 17 residues. Deletions cut 2 bases from V and 1 base from J, with 18 bases between. Per germline, CDR1 LGHDT and CDR2 YNNKEL (reference sequence). The CDR3 DNA is TGTGCCAGCAGCCAACATCCAAAGGCGGGTTCTTCCTACGAGCAGTACTTC. Protein product: CASSQHPKAGSSYEQYF.

This chain uses TRBV10-1 with TRBJ1-5, with D unclear. This CDR3 spans 16 amino acids. Trimming left V 0 bases short and J 10 bases short, with 19 bases between. CDR1 and CDR2 (germline): WNHNN, SYGVQD (reference sequence). In nucleotides, the CDR3 is TGCGCCAGCAGTGAGTCTAAACACGGGTTACTGAAACCCCAGCATTTT. It yields the protein CASSESKHGLLKPQHF.

The gene calls are TRBV6-5 and TRBJ2-2, with D perhaps TRBD1 (5 bases). This CDR3 spans 15 amino acids. V lost 4 bases, J lost 4 bases, and 13 bases lay in between. Germline lookup yields CDR1 MNHEY and CDR2 SVGAGI. CDR3 loop: CASSLPQGVTGELFF. The CDR3 DNA reads as TGTGCCAGCAGTTTGCCCCAGGGTGTCACCGGGGAGCTGTTTTTT.

This chain uses TRBV6-5 with TRBJ2-1, with a weak D call TRBD2 (5 bases). CDR1 MNHEY and CDR2 SVGAGI come from the germline V gene. Trimming removed 6 bases from V and 1 base from J, with 7 bases in between. The CDR3 runs to 13 residues. The chain's CDR3 is CASRTGSYNEQFF. The CDR3 DNA is TGTGCCAGCAGAACGGGATCCTACAATGAGCAGTTCTTC.

V gene TRBV5-4 combines with J gene TRBJ2-1; TRBD2 matches at 9 bases. Germline lookup yields CDR1 SGHNT and CDR2 YYREEE (reference sequence). V gave up 4 bases and J gave up 7 bases; unmatched junction bases: 6. This CDR3 comprises 14 residues. CDR3 in amino acids: CASSPGLAGNEQFF. CDR3 bases: TGTGCCAGCAGCCCGGGACTAGCAGGGAATGAGCAGTTCTTC.